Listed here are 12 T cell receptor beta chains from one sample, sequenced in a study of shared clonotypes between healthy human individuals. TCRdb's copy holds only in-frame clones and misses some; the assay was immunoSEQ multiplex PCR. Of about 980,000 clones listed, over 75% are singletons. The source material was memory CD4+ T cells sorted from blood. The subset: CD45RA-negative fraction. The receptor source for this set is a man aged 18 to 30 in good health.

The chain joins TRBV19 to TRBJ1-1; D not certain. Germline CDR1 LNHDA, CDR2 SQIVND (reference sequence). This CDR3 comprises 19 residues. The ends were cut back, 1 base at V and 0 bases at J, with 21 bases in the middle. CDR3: CASSIVVTRTYHLNTEAFF. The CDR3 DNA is TGTGCCAGTAGTATAGTGGTCACCCGTACATATCATCTGAACACTGAAGCTTTCTTT.

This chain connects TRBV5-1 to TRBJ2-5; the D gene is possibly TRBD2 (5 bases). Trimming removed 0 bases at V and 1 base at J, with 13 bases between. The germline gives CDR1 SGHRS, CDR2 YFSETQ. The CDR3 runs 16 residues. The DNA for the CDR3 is TGCGCCAGCAGCTTGGGAGGGTCTCCCACCCAAGAGACCCAGTACTTC. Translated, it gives CASSLGGSPTQETQYF.

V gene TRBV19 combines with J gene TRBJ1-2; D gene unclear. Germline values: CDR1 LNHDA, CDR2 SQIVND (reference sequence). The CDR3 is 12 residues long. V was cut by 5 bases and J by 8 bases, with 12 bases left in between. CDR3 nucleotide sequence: TGTGCCAGTAGTGCCGAGTTGGGCGGCTACACCTTC. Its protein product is CASSAELGGYTF.

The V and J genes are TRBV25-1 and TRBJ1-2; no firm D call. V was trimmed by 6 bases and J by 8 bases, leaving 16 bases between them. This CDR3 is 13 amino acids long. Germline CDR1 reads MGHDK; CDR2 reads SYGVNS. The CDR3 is CASRRGSAEGYTF. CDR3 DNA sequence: TGTGCCAGCAGGAGAGGGTCCGCAGAGGGCTACACCTTC.

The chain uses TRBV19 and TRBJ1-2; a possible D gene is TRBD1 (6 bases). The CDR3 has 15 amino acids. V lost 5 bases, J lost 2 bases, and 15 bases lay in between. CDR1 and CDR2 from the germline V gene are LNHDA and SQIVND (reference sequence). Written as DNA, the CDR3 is TGTGCCAGTAGTTTTACAGGGATGGGGAACTATGGCTACACCTTC. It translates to CASSFTGMGNYGYTF. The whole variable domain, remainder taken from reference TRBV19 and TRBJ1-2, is DGGITQSPKYLFRKEGQNVTLSCEQNLNHDAMYWYRQDPGQGLRLIYYSQIVNDFQKGDIAEGYSVSREKKESFPLTVTSAQKNPTAFYLCASSFTGMGNYGYTFGSGTRLTVV.

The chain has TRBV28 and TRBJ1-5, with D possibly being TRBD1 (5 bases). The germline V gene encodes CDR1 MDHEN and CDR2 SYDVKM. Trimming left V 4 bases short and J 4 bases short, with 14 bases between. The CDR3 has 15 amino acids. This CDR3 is CASSSGLGVNQPQHF. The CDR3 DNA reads TGTGCCAGCAGTTCAGGGTTAGGGGTAAATCAGCCCCAGCATTTT.

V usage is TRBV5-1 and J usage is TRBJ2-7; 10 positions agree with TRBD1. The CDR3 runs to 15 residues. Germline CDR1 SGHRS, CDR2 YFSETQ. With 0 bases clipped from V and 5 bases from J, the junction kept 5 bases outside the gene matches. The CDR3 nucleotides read TGCGCCAGCAGCTTGGCTGGGACAGGGGACCACGAGCAGTACTTC. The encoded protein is CASSLAGTGDHEQYF.

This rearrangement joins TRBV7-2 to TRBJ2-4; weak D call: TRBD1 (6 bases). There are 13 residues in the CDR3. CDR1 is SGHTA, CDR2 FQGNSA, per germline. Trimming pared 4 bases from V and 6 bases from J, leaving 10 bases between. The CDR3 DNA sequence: TGTGCCAGCAGCTCGACAGGCACAAACATTCAGTACTTC. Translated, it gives CASSSTGTNIQYF. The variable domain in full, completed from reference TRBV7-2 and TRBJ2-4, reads GAGVSQSPSNKVTEKGKDVELRCDPISGHTALYWYRQSLGQGLEFLIYFQGNSAPDKSGLPSDRFSAERTGGSVSTLTIQRTQQEDSAVYLCASSSTGTNIQYFGAGTRLSVL.

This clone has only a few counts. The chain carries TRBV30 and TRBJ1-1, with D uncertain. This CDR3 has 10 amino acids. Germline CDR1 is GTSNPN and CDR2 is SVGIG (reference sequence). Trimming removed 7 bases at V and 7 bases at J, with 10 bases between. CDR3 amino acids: CALNSFEAFF. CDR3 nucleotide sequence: TGTGCCTTAAACAGCTTTGAAGCTTTCTTT.

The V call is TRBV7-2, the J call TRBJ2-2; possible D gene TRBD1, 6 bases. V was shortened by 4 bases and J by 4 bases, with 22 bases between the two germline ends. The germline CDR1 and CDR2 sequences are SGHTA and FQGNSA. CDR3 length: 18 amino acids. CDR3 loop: CASSSQPFGTGSTGELFF. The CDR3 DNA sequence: TGTGCCAGCAGCTCACAGCCCTTCGGTACAGGGAGCACCGGGGAGCTGTTTTTT.

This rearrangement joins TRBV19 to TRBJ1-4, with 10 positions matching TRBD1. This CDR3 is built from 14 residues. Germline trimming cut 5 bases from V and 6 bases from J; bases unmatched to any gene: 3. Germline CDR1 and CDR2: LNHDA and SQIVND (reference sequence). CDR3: CASSRTGGDEKLFF. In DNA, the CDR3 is TGTGCCAGTAGTCGGACAGGGGGAGATGAAAAACTGTTTTTT.

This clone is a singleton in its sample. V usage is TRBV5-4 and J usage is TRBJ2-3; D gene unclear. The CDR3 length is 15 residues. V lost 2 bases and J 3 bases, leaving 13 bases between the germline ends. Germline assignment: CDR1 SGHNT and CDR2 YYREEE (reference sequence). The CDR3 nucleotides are TGTGCCAGCAGCTTTGGATCGGATGCGACAGATACGCAGTATTTT. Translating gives CASSFGSDATDTQYF.